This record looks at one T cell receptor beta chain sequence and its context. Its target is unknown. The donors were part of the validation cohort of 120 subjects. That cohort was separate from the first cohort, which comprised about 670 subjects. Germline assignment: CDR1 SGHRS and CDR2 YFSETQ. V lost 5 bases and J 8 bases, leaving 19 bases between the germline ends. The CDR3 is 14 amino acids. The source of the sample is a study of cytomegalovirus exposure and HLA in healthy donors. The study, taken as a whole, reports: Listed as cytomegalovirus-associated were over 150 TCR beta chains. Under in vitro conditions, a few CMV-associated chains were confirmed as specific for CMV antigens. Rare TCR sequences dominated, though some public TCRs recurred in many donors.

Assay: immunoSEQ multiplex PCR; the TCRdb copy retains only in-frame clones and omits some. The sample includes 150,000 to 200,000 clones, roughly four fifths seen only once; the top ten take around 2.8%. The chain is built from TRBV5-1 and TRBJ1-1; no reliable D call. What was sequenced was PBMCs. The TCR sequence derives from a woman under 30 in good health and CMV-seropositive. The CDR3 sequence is CASRTKGGSSEAFF. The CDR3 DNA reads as TGCGCCAGCAGAACGAAGGGTGGGAGTTCGGAAGCTTTCTTT.